This T cell receptor (beta chain) was identified in a study of technical replicates of blood from several donors. V was clipped by 4 bases and J by 9 bases; unmatched bases: 9. The V gene's germline CDR1 is SGDLS and CDR2 YYNGEE. The CDR3 is 16 amino acids. Clones were sequenced by immunoSEQ multiplex PCR, and TCRdb holds only the in-frame ones, with some missing. The table records some 80,000 clones, approximately 94% of them present only once. Sequencing was done on a sample of T cells isolated from PBMCs. V gene TRBV9 combines with J gene TRBJ2-1; 14 positions match TRBD2. This sequence originates from a human donor in good health. The CDR3 sequence: CASSLGLAGGRSEQFF. The CDR3 nucleotides read TGTGCCAGCAGCCTAGGACTAGCGGGGGGTCGGAGTGAGCAGTTCTTC.